Each of the 4 T cell receptor beta chains below was sequenced from the same sample in a study of OX40 agonist ivuxolimab in advanced cancers. Only in-frame clones appear in the TCRdb table, and some are missing; sequencing was by immunoSEQ multiplex PCR. This sample has about 100,000 clones; 90% occur once, and the top ten carry 1.5% to 2%. This material consisted of CD4+ or CD8+ T cells sorted from blood, taken in a trial of the OX40 agonist ivuxolimab. The receptors were sampled from an adult with an advanced solid tumor such as melanoma, head and neck, liver or kidney cancer.

The CDR3: CASSWTGGYGYTF. DNA of the CDR3: TGTGCCAGCAGCTGGACAGGGGGCTATGGCTACACCTTC. The chain is built from TRBV7-9 and TRBJ1-2; TRBD1 agrees at 10 bases. The CDR3 is 13 amino acids. The J segment lost 4 bases and the V segment lost 4 bases, leaving 0 bases of the junction unmatched. Germline CDR1 SEHNR, CDR2 FQNEAQ (reference sequence). Full variable domain (outside the CDR3, taken from reference TRBV7-9 and TRBJ1-2): DTGVSQNPRHKITKRGQNVTFRCDPISEHNRLYWYRQTLGQGPEFLTYFQNEAQLEKSRLLSDRFSAERPKGSFSTLEIQRTEQGDSAMYLCASSWTGGYGYTFGSGTRLTVV.

The chain combines TRBV6-1 with TRBJ2-2, with TRBD2 matching 8 bases. CDR1 and CDR2 (germline): MNHNS, SASEGT. CDR3 size: 15 residues. The V segment lost 8 bases and the J segment 6 bases; nucleotides outside the gene matches: 11. The CDR3 coding sequence is TGTGCCAGCGGAGGGAGACTAGCGCAACCCGGGGAGCTGTTTTTT. This sequence encodes CASGGRLAQPGELFF.

This rearrangement joins TRBV29-1 to TRBJ2-7; D is ambiguous. Trimming cost V 3 bases and J 0 bases, with 9 bases left between them. This CDR3 region has 13 residues. Germline values: CDR1 SQVTM, CDR2 ANQGSEA. CDR3 region: CSVDGKNSYEQYF. The CDR3 nucleotides are TGCAGCGTTGACGGTAAAAACTCCTACGAGCAGTACTTC.

The chain has TRBV7-2 and TRBJ2-1; TRBD1 matches 7 bases. The junction had 3 bases not matched to a gene; V was cut back by 2 bases and J by 5 bases. The CDR3 sequence is 14 residues long. In germline, CDR1 is SGHTA, CDR2 FQGNSA. The CDR3 nucleotides read TGTGCCAGCAGCTTAATCACAGGGGACAATGAGCAGTTCTTC. It codes for CASSLITGDNEQFF.